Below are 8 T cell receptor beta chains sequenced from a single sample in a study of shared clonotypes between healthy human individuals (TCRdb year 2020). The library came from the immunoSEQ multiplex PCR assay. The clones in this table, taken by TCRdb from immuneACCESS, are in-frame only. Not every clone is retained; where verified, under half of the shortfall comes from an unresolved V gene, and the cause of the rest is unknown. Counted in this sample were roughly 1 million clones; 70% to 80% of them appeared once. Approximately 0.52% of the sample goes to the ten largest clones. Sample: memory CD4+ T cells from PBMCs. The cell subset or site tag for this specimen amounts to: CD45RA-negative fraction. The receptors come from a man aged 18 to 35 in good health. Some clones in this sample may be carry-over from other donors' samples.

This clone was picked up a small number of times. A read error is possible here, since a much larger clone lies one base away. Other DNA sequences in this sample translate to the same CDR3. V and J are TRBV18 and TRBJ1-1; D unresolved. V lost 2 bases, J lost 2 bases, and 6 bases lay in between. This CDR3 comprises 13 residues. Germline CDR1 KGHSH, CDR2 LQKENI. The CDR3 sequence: CASSPNGNTEAFF. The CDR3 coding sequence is TGTGCCAGCTCACCAAACGGTAACACTGAAGCTTTCTTT. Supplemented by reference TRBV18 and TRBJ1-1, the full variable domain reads NAGVMQNPRHLVRRRGQEARLRCSPMKGHSHVYWYRQLPEEGLKFMVYLQKENIIDESGMPKERFSAEFPKEGPSILRIQQVVRGDSAAYFCASSPNGNTEAFFGQGTRLTVV.

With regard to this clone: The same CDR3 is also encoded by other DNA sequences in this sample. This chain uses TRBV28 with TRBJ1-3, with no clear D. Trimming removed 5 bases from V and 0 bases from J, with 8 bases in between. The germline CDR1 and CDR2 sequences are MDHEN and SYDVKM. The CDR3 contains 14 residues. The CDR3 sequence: CASSRPFSGNTIYF. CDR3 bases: TGTGCCAGCAGTAGACCTTTCTCTGGAAACACCATATATTTT.

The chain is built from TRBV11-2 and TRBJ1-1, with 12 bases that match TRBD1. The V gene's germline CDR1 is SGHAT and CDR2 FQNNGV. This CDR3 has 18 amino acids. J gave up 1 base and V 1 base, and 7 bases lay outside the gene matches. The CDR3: CASSLAPGQGAGNTEAFF. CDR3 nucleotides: TGTGCCAGCAGCTTAGCTCCGGGACAGGGGGCTGGGAACACTGAAGCTTTCTTT.

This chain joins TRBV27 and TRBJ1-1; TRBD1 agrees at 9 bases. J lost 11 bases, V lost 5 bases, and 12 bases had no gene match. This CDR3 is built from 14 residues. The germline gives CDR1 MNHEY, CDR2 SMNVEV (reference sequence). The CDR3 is CASSLDRDRVTAFF. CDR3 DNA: TGTGCCAGCAGTCTAGACCGGGACAGGGTTACCGCTTTCTTT.

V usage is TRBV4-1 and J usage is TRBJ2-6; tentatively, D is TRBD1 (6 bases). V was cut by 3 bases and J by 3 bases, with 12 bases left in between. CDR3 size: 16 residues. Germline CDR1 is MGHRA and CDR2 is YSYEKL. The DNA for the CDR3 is TGCGCCAGCAGCCAGTCCGGGACACATGGGGCCAACGTCCTGACTTTC. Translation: CASSQSGTHGANVLTF.

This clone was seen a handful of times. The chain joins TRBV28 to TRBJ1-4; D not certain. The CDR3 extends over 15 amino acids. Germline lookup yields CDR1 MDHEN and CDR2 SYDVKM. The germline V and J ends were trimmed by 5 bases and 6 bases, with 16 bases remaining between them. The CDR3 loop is CASSATPREDEKLFF. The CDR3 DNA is TGTGCCAGCAGTGCCACGCCGCGGGAGGATGAAAAACTGTTTTTT.

The CDR3 protein is CASSSPSGIGETQYF. CDR3 bases: TGTGCCAGCAGTTCCCCTAGCGGGATCGGCGAGACCCAGTACTTC. The rearrangement links TRBV28 to TRBJ2-5; 9 bases are a match to TRBD2. The CDR3 totals 15 residues. CDR1 and CDR2 (germline): MDHEN, SYDVKM. The V gene end was trimmed by 4 bases and the J gene end by 5 bases; junction bases not matched to a gene: 8.

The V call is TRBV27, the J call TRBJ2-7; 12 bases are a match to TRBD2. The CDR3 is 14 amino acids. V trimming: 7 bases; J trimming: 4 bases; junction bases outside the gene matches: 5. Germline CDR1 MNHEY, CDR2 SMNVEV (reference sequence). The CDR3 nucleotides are TGTGCCAGCATAAGGACTAGCGGGAAGTACGAGCAGTACTTC. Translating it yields CASIRTSGKYEQYF.